A selection of T cell receptor beta chains follows, all from one sample in a study of cytomegalovirus exposure and HLA in healthy donors. Profiling relied on immunoSEQ multiplex PCR, and the TCRdb table lists in-frame clones only, not all of them. The data contain about 120,000 clones, about 62% of them singletons. The sample taken for sequencing was PBMCs. These receptors all come from a woman aged 40 to 49 in good health and CMV-seropositive. CDR3s include the opening cysteine and the closing phenylalanine or tryptophan. The D gene is left open where the match is weak. Not all rows give a size; the values are once, few, many and, for expanded clones, a class.

j_gene: TRBJ1-1; v_gene: TRBV5-1; d_gene: TRBD1; abundance: NA; CDR3aa: CASSSPGQVYTEAFF; CDR3nt: TGCGCCAGCAGCTCCCCCGGACAGGTGTACACTGAAGCTTTCTTT
j_gene: TRBJ2-2; v_gene: TRBV29-1; d_gene: NA; abundance: few; CDR3aa: CSVELPPPGELFF; CDR3nt: TGCAGCGTTGAACTACCCCCCCCCGGGGAGCTGTTTTTT
j_gene: TRBJ1-1; v_gene: TRBV10-3; d_gene: NA; abundance: NA; CDR3aa: CAISESRGGTEAFF; CDR3nt: TGTGCCATCAGTGAGTCCCGGGGGGGCACTGAAGCTTTCTTT
j_gene: TRBJ2-3; v_gene: TRBV5-1; d_gene: TRBD1; abundance: NA; CDR3aa: CASSLVAGGAGTQYF; CDR3nt: TGCGCCAGCAGCTTGGTGGCAGGGGGCGCGGGTACGCAGTATTTT
j_gene: TRBJ2-7; v_gene: TRBV10-1; d_gene: TRBD2; abundance: few; CDR3aa: CASSDGTSNDYEQYF; CDR3nt: TGCGCCAGCAGTGACGGGACTAGCAACGACTACGAGCAGTACTTC
j_gene: TRBJ2-1; v_gene: TRBV5-6; d_gene: TRBD2; abundance: few; CDR3aa: CASSLAGAGGPLTYNEQFF; CDR3nt: TGTGCCAGCAGCTTGGCCGGGGCGGGAGGGCCGCTCACCTACAATGAGCAGTTCTTC
j_gene: TRBJ2-7; v_gene: TRBV7-2; d_gene: TRBD2; abundance: NA; CDR3aa: CASSPNSGGAYEQYF; CDR3nt: TGTGCCAGCAGCCCAAACAGCGGGGGGGCCTACGAGCAGTACTTC
j_gene: TRBJ2-7; v_gene: TRBV10-3; d_gene: TRBD2; abundance: NA; CDR3aa: CAISETSGRYEQYF; CDR3nt: TGTGCCATCAGTGAGACTAGCGGGAGGTACGAGCAGTACTTC
j_gene: TRBJ2-7; v_gene: TRBV15; d_gene: TRBD1; abundance: NA; CDR3aa: CATSRGQGRDEQYF; CDR3nt: TGTGCCACCAGCAGAGGACAGGGCCGGGACGAGCAGTACTTC
j_gene: TRBJ2-1; v_gene: TRBV5-5; d_gene: TRBD2; abundance: few; CDR3aa: CASSFLAGGPVDEQFF; CDR3nt: TGTGCCAGCAGCTTCCTAGCGGGAGGGCCGGTAGATGAGCAGTTCTTC
j_gene: TRBJ2-5; v_gene: TRBV2; d_gene: TRBD2; abundance: NA; CDR3aa: CASGGGSGVQETQYF; CDR3nt: TGTGCCAGCGGGGGGGGTAGCGGGGTTCAAGAGACCCAGTACTTC
j_gene: TRBJ1-4; v_gene: TRBV5-4; d_gene: NA; abundance: few; CDR3aa: CASSLGGESEKLFF; CDR3nt: TGTGCCAGCAGCTTGGGGGGGGAGTCTGAAAAACTGTTTTTT
j_gene: TRBJ1-3; v_gene: TRBV7-3; d_gene: NA; abundance: few; CDR3aa: CASSPPPVSGNTIYF; CDR3nt: TGTGCCAGCAGCCCCCCCCCAGTCTCTGGAAACACCATATATTTT
j_gene: TRBJ2-5; v_gene: TRBV5-1; d_gene: NA; abundance: NA; CDR3aa: CASSLGGTKETQYF; CDR3nt: TGCGCCAGCAGCTTGGGAGGAACAAAAGAGACCCAGTACTTC